This T cell receptor beta chain was observed in a study of human T cells and chemical hapten exposure. Germline assignment: CDR1 MGHDK and CDR2 SYGVNS. This CDR3 comprises 15 residues. Deletions cut 5 bases from V and 2 bases from J, with 15 bases between. Study results and caveats: Donors' alopecia may make their immune response differ from healthy people's.

Separate cDNA molecules received unique molecular identifiers, which the library attached to them. TCRdb re-called the RACE reads through MiXCR, storing one row per CDR3 protein. The table has 85,000 to 100,000 distinct CDR3 sequences, 11% seen once; the top ten hold about 3%. Regarding time point: pre-sensitization, week 0. Described treatment: therapeutic diphenylcyclopropenone sensitization with weekly scalp DPC. Blood collection happened ahead of applying each patch test. This clonotype was counted only a few times. Its antigen is undetermined. The starting material was whole blood, obtained in connection with sensitization to the hapten diphenylcyclopropenone (DPC). The source is a woman aged 60 to 75 with alopecia areata. Some clones in this sample may be carry-over from other donors' samples. The rearrangement joins TRBV25-1 to TRBJ2-5; TRBD1 is a possible D gene (6 bases). CDR3 in amino acids: CASSTGIGGQETQYF. In DNA, the CDR3 is TGTGCCAGCAGTACAGGGATAGGTGGGCAAGAGACCCAGTACTTC.